These T cell receptor beta chains were read from a single sample in a study of beta chain features in type 1 diabetes. Sequenced by immunoSEQ multiplex PCR; TCRdb stores in-frame clones only, minus some. The sample consists of around 180,000 clones, over 6% of them appearing once. The material sequenced was central memory CD4+ T cells from blood. These receptor sequences come from a man younger than 35 with type 1 diabetes. The CDR3 runs from the conserved cysteine through the conserved F or W. The D gene is left open where the match is weak. Clone size is shown for a subset of rows, as once, few, many or a class of expanded clone.

CDR3: CASSLETGAPYEQYF
DNA: TGTGCCAGCAGCTTAGAGACAGGGGCACCCTACGAGCAGTACTTC
D: TRBD1
J: TRBJ2-7
V: TRBV2
size: NA

CDR3: CASGRGGETQYF
DNA: TGTGCCAGCGGGAGGGGGGGAGAGACCCAGTACTTC
D: NA
J: TRBJ2-5
V: TRBV9
size: few

CDR3: CSVAQVQETQYF
DNA: TGCAGCGTTGCACAGGTACAAGAGACCCAGTACTTC
D: NA
J: TRBJ2-5
V: TRBV29-1
size: NA

CDR3: CASSRDRETPLHF
DNA: TGTGCCAGCAGCCGGGACAGGGAGACACCCCTCCACTTT
D: TRBD1
J: TRBJ1-6
V: TRBV7-9
size: NA

CDR3: CASRRTGTAQETQYF
DNA: TGTGCCAGCAGGCGAACGGGGACAGCCCAAGAGACCCAGTACTTC
D: TRBD1
J: TRBJ2-5
V: TRBV6-5
size: NA

CDR3: CSVEEGASRGGYTF
DNA: TGCAGCGTTGAAGAGGGGGCCTCAAGAGGCGGCTACACCTTC
D: NA
J: TRBJ1-2
V: TRBV29-1
size: few

CDR3: CASSRTGGDTEAFF
DNA: TGTGCCAGCAGTCGAACAGGGGGGGACACTGAAGCTTTCTTT
D: TRBD1
J: TRBJ1-1
V: TRBV7-2
size: few

CDR3: CASSAGLAGYNEQFF
DNA: TGTGCCAGCAGCGCGGGACTAGCGGGGTACAATGAGCAGTTCTTC
D: TRBD2
J: TRBJ2-1
V: TRBV7-9
size: few

CDR3: CASSVLAGGKPDTQYF
DNA: TGTGCCAGCAGTGTGCTAGCGGGAGGGAAGCCAGATACGCAGTATTTT
D: TRBD2
J: TRBJ2-3
V: TRBV27
size: few

CDR3: CASRRTGRREQYF
DNA: TGTGCCAGCAGGCGGACAGGGCGTCGCGAGCAGTACTTC
D: TRBD1
J: TRBJ2-7
V: TRBV6-5
size: NA

CDR3: CASSQGPGQDLYEQYF
DNA: TGTGCCAGCAGCCAAGGACCGGGACAGGACCTCTACGAGCAGTACTTC
D: TRBD1
J: TRBJ2-7
V: TRBV4-2
size: NA

CDR3: CASSALWTSGGRETQYF
DNA: TGTGCCAGCAGTGCCCTCTGGACTAGCGGGGGCCGAGAGACCCAGTACTTC
D: TRBD2
J: TRBJ2-5
V: TRBV28
size: many

CDR3: CASSAGTGAPYEQYF
DNA: TGTGCCAGCAGTGCGGGGACAGGGGCTCCCTACGAGCAGTACTTC
D: TRBD1
J: TRBJ2-7
V: TRBV5-4
size: NA

CDR3: CASSLGTGDKLFF
DNA: TGTGCCAGCAGCTTGGGGACGGGGGACAAACTGTTTTTT
D: NA
J: TRBJ1-4
V: TRBV11-2
size: NA

CDR3: CASSLIPGDETQYF
DNA: TGCGCCAGCAGCCTTATACCAGGGGACGAGACCCAGTACTTC
D: NA
J: TRBJ2-5
V: TRBV5-1
size: few

CDR3: CASSSDRDGSPLHF
DNA: TGTGCCAGCAGTAGCGACAGGGACGGATCACCCCTCCACTTT
D: TRBD1
J: TRBJ1-6
V: TRBV6-5
size: few

CDR3: CASSLRQGSYNEQFF
DNA: TGTGCCAGCAGTCTTCGACAGGGATCCTACAATGAGCAGTTCTTC
D: TRBD1
J: TRBJ2-1
V: TRBV2
size: few

CDR3: CASQDRGPDQPQHF
DNA: TGTGCCAGCCAGGACAGGGGGCCGGATCAGCCCCAGCATTTT
D: TRBD1
J: TRBJ1-5
V: TRBV2
size: NA

CDR3: CASSPGQANTGELFF
DNA: TGTGCCAGCTCACCGGGACAGGCGAACACCGGGGAGCTGTTTTTT
D: TRBD1
J: TRBJ2-2
V: TRBV18
size: NA

CDR3: CASSQGVTGGNRGYEQYF
DNA: TGTGCCAGCAGCCAAGGAGTGACAGGGGGTAACAGGGGCTACGAGCAGTACTTC
D: TRBD1
J: TRBJ2-7
V: TRBV14
size: few

CDR3: CASSPGTGSQPQHF
DNA: TGTGCCAGCAGCCCGGGGACAGGGAGCCAGCCCCAGCATTTT
D: TRBD1
J: TRBJ1-5
V: TRBV7-9
size: NA

CDR3: CASSSQLQGGAFF
DNA: TGTGCCAGCAGCTCACAACTGCAGGGGGGAGCTTTCTTT
D: TRBD1
J: TRBJ1-1
V: TRBV7-2
size: NA

CDR3: CASSLGGAEEWDEQFF
DNA: TGTGCCAGCAGTTTAGGGGGGGCCGAGGAGTGGGATGAGCAGTTCTTC
D: NA
J: TRBJ2-1
V: TRBV28
size: few

CDR3: CASRESGGEGNEQFF
DNA: TGTGCCAGCAGGGAAAGCGGGGGGGAGGGGAATGAGCAGTTCTTC
D: TRBD2
J: TRBJ2-1
V: TRBV9
size: few

CDR3: CASSRTSPRETQYF
DNA: TGTGCCAGTAGTAGAACTAGCCCCCGGGAGACCCAGTACTTC
D: NA
J: TRBJ2-5
V: TRBV19
size: NA

CDR3: CSTRQGDSYEQYF
DNA: TGCAGCACCCGACAGGGGGACTCCTACGAGCAGTACTTC
D: TRBD1
J: TRBJ2-7
V: TRBV29-1
size: few

CDR3: CASSSSSRQARGEQYF
DNA: TGTGCCAGCAGCTCATCAAGTCGACAGGCCCGAGGGGAGCAGTACTTC
D: NA
J: TRBJ2-7
V: TRBV5-6
size: many

CDR3: CASRSGGLLSYNEQFF
DNA: TGTGCCAGCAGGTCGGGGGGGTTACTTTCCTACAATGAGCAGTTCTTC
D: TRBD2
J: TRBJ2-1
V: TRBV2
size: NA

CDR3: CASSEGAETQYF
DNA: TGTGCCAGCAGTGAGGGGGCGGAGACCCAGTACTTC
D: NA
J: TRBJ2-5
V: TRBV2
size: NA

CDR3: CASSGGAASRLEQYF
DNA: TGTGCCAGCAGCGGCGGGGCCGCATCTCGGCTCGAGCAGTACTTC
D: NA
J: TRBJ2-7
V: TRBV9
size: few

CDR3: CSAGTGGGSPLHF
DNA: TGCAGCGCCGGGACAGGCGGTGGATCACCCCTCCACTTT
D: TRBD1
J: TRBJ1-6
V: TRBV29-1
size: few

CDR3: CASSLAGTLSGETQYF
DNA: TGCGCCAGCAGCTTAGCCGGGACACTTAGCGGGGAGACCCAGTACTTC
D: NA
J: TRBJ2-5
V: TRBV5-1
size: few

CDR3: CASSLDPGGSSGGLFF
DNA: TGCGCCAGCAGCTTGGATCCGGGAGGGTCGTCTGGGGGTCTGTTCTTC
D: TRBD2
J: TRBJ2-1
V: TRBV5-1
size: NA

CDR3: CASSYLRGGGINEQFF
DNA: TGTGCCAGCAGCTACCTCCGCGGGGGAGGGATCAATGAGCAGTTCTTC
D: TRBD2
J: TRBJ2-1
V: TRBV7-9
size: few

CDR3: CASSPDRVLIEKLFF
DNA: TGTGCCAGCTCACCGGACAGGGTATTGATCGAAAAACTGTTTTTT
D: TRBD1
J: TRBJ1-4
V: TRBV18
size: NA

CDR3: CASNGGADSYNEQFF
DNA: TGTGCCAGCAACGGAGGCGCGGACTCCTACAATGAGCAGTTCTTC
D: NA
J: TRBJ2-1
V: TRBV2
size: few

CDR3: CASRWTGQYGYTF
DNA: TGTGCCAGCAGATGGACAGGGCAATATGGCTACACCTTC
D: TRBD1
J: TRBJ1-2
V: TRBV2
size: NA

CDR3: CASSLASGTPYEQYF
DNA: TGCGCCAGCAGCTTGGCCTCCGGGACACCCTACGAGCAGTACTTC
D: NA
J: TRBJ2-7
V: TRBV5-1
size: few

CDR3: CASSWNRNYEQYF
DNA: TGTGCCAGCAGTTGGAACAGAAACTACGAGCAGTACTTC
D: NA
J: TRBJ2-7
V: TRBV6-5
size: NA

CDR3: CASSIMPGQGANYGYTF
DNA: TGTGCCAGCAGCATAATGCCGGGACAGGGAGCTAACTATGGCTACACCTTC
D: TRBD1
J: TRBJ1-2
V: TRBV7-9
size: few

CDR3: CASSPGQGSSQPQHF
DNA: TGTGCCAGCAGTCCAGGGCAGGGGAGCAGTCAGCCCCAGCATTTT
D: NA
J: TRBJ1-5
V: TRBV6-6
size: few

CDR3: CASSEQRNTEAFF
DNA: TGCGCCAGCAGTGAACAGAGAAACACTGAAGCTTTCTTT
D: NA
J: TRBJ1-1
V: TRBV10-1
size: NA

CDR3: CASSLDRVNIGNQPQHF
DNA: TGTGCCAGCTCGCTCGACAGGGTTAATATCGGCAATCAGCCCCAGCATTTT
D: TRBD1
J: TRBJ1-5
V: TRBV18
size: NA

CDR3: CATHRDSNYGYTF
DNA: TGTGCCACCCACCGGGACAGCAACTATGGCTACACCTTC
D: TRBD1
J: TRBJ1-2
V: TRBV28
size: many

CDR3: CASSTPDNF
DNA: TGCGCCAGCAGTACACCCGACAATTTT
D: NA
J: TRBJ1-4
V: TRBV4-3
size: NA

CDR3: CASSFPGTGNIQYF
DNA: TGTGCCAGCAGTTTCCCCGGGACAGGGAACATTCAGTACTTC
D: TRBD1
J: TRBJ2-4
V: TRBV28
size: few

CDR3: CASSSGQGSNEQYF
DNA: TGTGCCAGCAGTTCGGGACAGGGGTCGAACGAGCAGTACTTC
D: TRBD1
J: TRBJ2-7
V: TRBV28
size: few

CDR3: CASSLDGLAGLEQYF
DNA: TGCGCCAGCAGCTTGGATGGACTAGCGGGGTTAGAGCAGTACTTC
D: TRBD2
J: TRBJ2-7
V: TRBV5-1
size: NA

CDR3: CASSWDTGSYEQYF
DNA: TGCGCCAGCAGCTGGGACACAGGCTCCTACGAGCAGTACTTC
D: NA
J: TRBJ2-7
V: TRBV5-1
size: NA

CDR3: CASSFRRGHNQPQHF
DNA: TGTGCCAGCAGTTTCCGGAGGGGGCACAATCAGCCCCAGCATTTT
D: TRBD1
J: TRBJ1-5
V: TRBV28
size: few

CDR3: CAWMDRDHNEQFF
DNA: TGTGCCTGGATGGACAGGGATCACAATGAGCAGTTCTTC
D: TRBD1
J: TRBJ2-1
V: TRBV30
size: few

CDR3: CAWSSTGHQPQHF
DNA: TGTGCCTGGAGTTCCACAGGGCATCAGCCCCAGCATTTT
D: NA
J: TRBJ1-5
V: TRBV30
size: few

CDR3: CASSPQTSNTEAFF
DNA: TGTGCCAGCAGCCCCCAGACATCGAACACTGAAGCTTTCTTT
D: NA
J: TRBJ1-1
V: TRBV7-2
size: few

CDR3: CSVDTAGGTEAFF
DNA: TGCAGCGTTGATACGGCAGGGGGCACTGAAGCTTTCTTT
D: TRBD1
J: TRBJ1-1
V: TRBV29-1
size: few

CDR3: CASSFLGGPDPSYEQYF
DNA: TGTGCCAGCAGCTTTCTGGGGGGGCCGGACCCTAGCTACGAGCAGTACTTC
D: NA
J: TRBJ2-7
V: TRBV7-2
size: many

CDR3: CASSQVSGRQSGNTIYF
DNA: TGCGCCAGCAGCCAAGTCAGCGGTAGGCAATCTGGAAACACCATATATTTT
D: NA
J: TRBJ1-3
V: TRBV4-1
size: NA

CDR3: CASSLGHSQSYGYTF
DNA: TGCGCCAGCAGCTTGGGCCACAGTCAGTCCTATGGCTACACCTTC
D: NA
J: TRBJ1-2
V: TRBV5-1
size: NA

CDR3: CASSKAPSGSNEQFF
DNA: TGTGCCAGCAGCAAGGCCCCTAGCGGGAGTAATGAGCAGTTCTTC
D: TRBD2
J: TRBJ2-1
V: TRBV6-6
size: NA

CDR3: CASSPPRTGSGYNEQFF
DNA: TGTGCCAGCTCACCACCGAGGACAGGGTCGGGGTACAATGAGCAGTTCTTC
D: TRBD1
J: TRBJ2-1
V: TRBV18
size: many